This record covers a single T cell receptor (beta chain). Its binding antigen is unknown. The input lacks base qualities; no much larger clone sits a single base away. Germline trimming amounts to 3 bases on V and 4 bases on J, with 5 as the count of junction bases outside the gene matches. The cysteine opens and the phenylalanine closes a CDR3 of 14 amino acids. Only CDR3 DNA is held: 42 bases, read in frame from base 1. CDR1 and CDR2 were assigned from the germline V gene as MNHNS and SASEGT. The record originates from a study of OX40 agonist ivuxolimab in advanced cancers. The study in broad terms: The costimulatory receptor OX40 (CD134) was targeted by ivuxolimab, a fully human IgG2 agonistic monoclonal antibody. Intravenous ivuxolimab was administered to patients every 2 weeks at six dose levels: 0.01, 0.1, 0.3, 1.5, 3 and 10 mg/kg. Among the 52 dose-escalation patients, around 20 had hepatocellular carcinoma, 15 or so melanoma, 9 renal cell carcinoma and 9 head and neck cancer. A male proportion of 82.7% and a mean age of approximately 60 years, ranging from 23 to 79, were recorded for the dose-escalation cohort. Patients were allowed to have had prior anti-PD-1, anti-PD-L1 or anti-CTLA-4 therapy, and 30% to 40% of the dose-escalation patients had previously received checkpoint inhibitors. Partial responses occurred in three dose-escalation patients, of whom one had hepatocellular carcinoma and two had cutaneous melanoma. Peripheral TCRbeta sequencing aimed to test whether ivuxolimab altered TCR sequence diversity and caused clonal T-cell expansion. The paper describes the monotherapy dose-escalation part (N ≈ 52 patients) of the phase I trial of ivuxolimab.

Genomic DNA was isolated from the sorted cells so that the TCRbeta CDR3 region could be sequenced. TCRbeta CDR3 regions were sequenced using the immunoSEQ Assay. TCRdb took over this immuneACCESS table, retaining in-frame rearrangements with V and J assigned. Such tables are incomplete; in checked studies, under half of the missing clones stem from an unresolved V gene, and the remainder is unexplained. Within this sample are tens of thousands of clones, with roughly 93% of them counted one time only. Approximately 18% of the sample is taken by the ten largest. Beyond this particular receptor, the publication reports: At doses of 0.1 to 3.0 mg/kg, clonal expansion of both CD4+ and CD8+ T cells in blood was seen between baseline and week 6. In the 0.1-3.0 mg/kg groups, partial responders had among the lowest normalized peripheral clonal expansion, particularly in CD8+ T cells. After ivuxolimab, more expanded clones were found on average in CD8+ T cells than in CD4+ T cells. The antigen specificity of the clonally expanded peripheral T cells was not determined. Low levels of normalized T-cell clonal expansion were also seen in some patients who did not respond.

The trial excluded patients who had a history of autoimmune disease or who were on systemic immunosuppression. Peripheral blood for TCR sequencing was collected from all dose cohorts at baseline, on cycle 4 day 1, and on cycle 7 day 1. Samples came from an open-label, multicenter, first-in-human phase I dose-escalation trial of ivuxolimab. The trial enrolled adults with locally advanced or metastatic head and neck squamous cell, hepatocellular, melanoma or renal cell carcinoma. CD4+ and CD8+ T cells were sorted separately from peripheral blood before TCR sequencing. The sample here was CD4+ or CD8+ T cells sorted from blood, taken in a trial of the OX40 agonist ivuxolimab. The chain is assembled from TRBV6-1 and TRBJ1-2; TRBD1 matches 7 bases in the middle. The source is an adult with an advanced solid tumor such as melanoma, head and neck, liver or kidney cancer. The CDR3 in this case is CASSEDRLSYGYTF. The DNA sequence follows: TGTGCCAGCAGTGAGGACAGGCTGAGCTATGGCTACACCTTC.